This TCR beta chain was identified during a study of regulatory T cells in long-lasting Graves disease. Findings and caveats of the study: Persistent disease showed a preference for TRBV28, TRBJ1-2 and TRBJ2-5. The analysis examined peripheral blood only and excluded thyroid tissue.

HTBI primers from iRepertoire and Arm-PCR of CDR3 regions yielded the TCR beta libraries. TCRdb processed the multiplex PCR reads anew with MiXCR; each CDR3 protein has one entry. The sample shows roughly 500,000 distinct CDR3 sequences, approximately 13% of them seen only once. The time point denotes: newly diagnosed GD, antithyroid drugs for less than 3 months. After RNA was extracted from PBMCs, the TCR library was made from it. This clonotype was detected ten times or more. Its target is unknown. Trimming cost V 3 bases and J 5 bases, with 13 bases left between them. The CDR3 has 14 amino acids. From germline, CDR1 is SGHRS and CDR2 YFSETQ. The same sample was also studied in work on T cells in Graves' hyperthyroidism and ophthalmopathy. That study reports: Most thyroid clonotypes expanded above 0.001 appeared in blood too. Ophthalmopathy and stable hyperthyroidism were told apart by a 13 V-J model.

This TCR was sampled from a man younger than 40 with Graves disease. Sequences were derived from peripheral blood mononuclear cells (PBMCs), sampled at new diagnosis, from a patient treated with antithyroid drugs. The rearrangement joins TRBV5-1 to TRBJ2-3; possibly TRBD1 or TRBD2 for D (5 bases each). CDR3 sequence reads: CASSSGRSEDTQYF. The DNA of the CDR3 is TGCGCCAGCAGCTCGGGACGGAGCGAAGATACGCAGTATTTT.